This entry lists 7 T cell receptor beta chains sequenced from one sample in a study of regulatory T cells in long-lasting Graves disease. Described time point: persistent/refractory GD, antithyroid drugs over 5 years with positive TRAb. PBMCs provided the RNA from which the TCR library was made. Arm-PCR of CDR3 regions and iRepertoire HTBI primers were the basis on which TCR beta libraries were built. TCRdb passed the multiplex PCR reads through MiXCR, listing each CDR3 protein once. The table lists roughly 430,000 distinct CDR3 sequences, under 25% of them singletons. Specimen: peripheral blood mononuclear cells (PBMCs), collected when the disease was refractory, from a patient treated with antithyroid drugs. The receptor set was obtained from a female donor with Graves disease.

The chain couples TRBV18 to TRBJ2-7; TRBD2 agrees at 12 bases. J gave up 7 bases and V 2 bases, and 9 bases lay outside the gene matches. The germline gives CDR1 KGHSH, CDR2 LQKENI. The CDR3 has 16 residues. DNA for the CDR3: TGTGCCAGCTCACCAGGACTAGCGGGACTTGGCGGGGAGCAGTACTTC. Encoded protein: CASSPGLAGLGGEQYF.

This clonotype was found many times. The chain carries TRBV20-1 and TRBJ2-5, with 7 bases aligning to TRBD1. In germline, CDR1 is DFQATT, CDR2 SNEGSKA (reference sequence). This CDR3 contains 13 residues. J lost 4 bases, V lost 3 bases, and 5 bases had no gene match. The CDR3 loop is CSASKTGSETQYF. The CDR3 DNA is TGCAGTGCTAGCAAGACAGGGTCAGAGACCCAGTACTTC.

This clonotype was observed many times. The chain recombines TRBV14 with TRBJ1-1, with D maybe TRBD1 (6 bases). V gave up 4 bases and J gave up 6 bases, with 18 bases separating them. From germline, CDR1 is SGHDN and CDR2 FVKESK. The CDR3 is 15 residues long. As DNA, the CDR3 is TGTGCCAGCAGCCCACGGGGGGGGCCTCCTTCTGAAGCTTTCTTT. Protein product: CASSPRGGPPSEAFF.

The sample holds a few counts of this clonotype. CDR3 sequence (DNA): TGTGCCTGGAGTGTACTGACTAATGAAAAACTGTTTTTT. Protein sequence: CAWSVLTNEKLFF. The chain is built from TRBV30 and TRBJ1-4; D gene unclear. This CDR3 region has 13 residues. V was shortened by 0 bases and J by 2 bases, with 4 bases between the two germline ends. CDR1 GTSNPN and CDR2 SVGIG come from the germline V gene (reference sequence).

In its sample, this clonotype was seen many times. V and J are TRBV28 and TRBJ1-1; TRBD1 matches at 7 bases. Trimming removed 7 bases from V and 9 bases from J; junction bases left unmatched: 14. The CDR3 spans 14 residues. The germline gives CDR1 MDHEN, CDR2 SYDVKM. The CDR3 region has the DNA TGTGCCAGCACTTCGGGCTACAGGGGTGCTAAAGCTTTCTTT. Residues: CASTSGYRGAKAFF.

This chain uses TRBV2 with TRBJ2-1, with TRBD2 matching over 10 bases. Germline CDR1 and CDR2: SNHLY and FYNNEI. V shed 5 bases, J shed 7 bases, and the junction held 11 bases outside the gene matches. The CDR3 sequence is 16 residues long. DNA of the CDR3: TGTGCCAGCAGTTCGAGCGGGAGGGCGGGTAGGAATGAGCAGTTCTTC. Translating gives CASSSSGRAGRNEQFF. The full variable domain, its missing parts supplied by reference TRBV2 and TRBJ2-1, is EPEVTQTPSHQVTQMGQEVILRCVPISNHLYFYWYRQILGQKVEFLVSFYNNEISEKSEIFDDQFSVERPDGSNFTLKIRSTKLEDSAMYFCASSSSGRAGRNEQFFGPGTRLTVL.

This clonotype was detected a few times. The V call is TRBV7-9, the J call TRBJ1-3; no firm D call. V lost 2 bases to trimming and J lost 0 bases, with 5 bases between them. The CDR3 has 14 residues. CDR1 is SEHNR, CDR2 FQNEAQ, per germline (reference sequence). The CDR3 coding sequence is TGTGCCAGCAGCTTACATGGCTCTGGAAACACCATATATTTT. Its translation: CASSLHGSGNTIYF.